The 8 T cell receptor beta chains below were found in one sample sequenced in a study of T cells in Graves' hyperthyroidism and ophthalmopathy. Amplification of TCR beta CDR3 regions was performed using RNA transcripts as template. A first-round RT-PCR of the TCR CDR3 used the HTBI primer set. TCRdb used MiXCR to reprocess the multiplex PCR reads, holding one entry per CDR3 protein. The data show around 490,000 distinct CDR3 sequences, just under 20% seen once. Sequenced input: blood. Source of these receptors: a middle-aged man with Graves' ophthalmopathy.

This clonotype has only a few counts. Written as DNA, the CDR3 is TGCGCCAGCAGCTTGGAGACAGAAGAGACCCAGTACTTC. Its protein product is CASSLETEETQYF. V usage is TRBV5-1 and J usage is TRBJ2-5, with D tentatively TRBD1 (5 bases). This CDR3 is built from 13 residues. V was trimmed by 0 bases and J by 3 bases, leaving 6 bases between them. Germline V gene sequence: CDR1 SGHRS, CDR2 YFSETQ.

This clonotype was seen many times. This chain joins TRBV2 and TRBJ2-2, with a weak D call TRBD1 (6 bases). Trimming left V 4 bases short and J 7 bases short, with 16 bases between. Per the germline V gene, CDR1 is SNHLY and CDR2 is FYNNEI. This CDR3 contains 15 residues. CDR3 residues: CASSVAGAEIGELFF. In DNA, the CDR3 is TGTGCCAGCAGTGTCGCAGGGGCTGAGATCGGGGAGCTGTTTTTT.

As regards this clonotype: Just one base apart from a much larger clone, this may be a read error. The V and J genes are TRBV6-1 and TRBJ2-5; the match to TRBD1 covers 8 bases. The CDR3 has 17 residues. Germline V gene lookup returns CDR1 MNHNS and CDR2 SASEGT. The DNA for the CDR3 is TGTGCCAGCAGTCCCAGAGGACAGGGTGAGGTCCAAGAGACCCAGCACTTC. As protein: CASSPRGQGEVQETQHF.

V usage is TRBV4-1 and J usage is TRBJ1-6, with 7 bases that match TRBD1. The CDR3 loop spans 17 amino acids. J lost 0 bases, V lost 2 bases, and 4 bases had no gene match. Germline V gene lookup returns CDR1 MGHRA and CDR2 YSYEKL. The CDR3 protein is CASSQRTGLSYNSPLHF. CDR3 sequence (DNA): TGCGCCAGCAGCCAACGGACAGGTCTCTCCTATAATTCACCCCTCCACTTT.

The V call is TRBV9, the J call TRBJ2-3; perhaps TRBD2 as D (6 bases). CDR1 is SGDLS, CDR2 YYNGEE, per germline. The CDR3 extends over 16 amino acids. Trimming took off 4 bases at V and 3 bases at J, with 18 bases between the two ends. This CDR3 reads CASSSSGGMGTDTQYF. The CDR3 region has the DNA TGTGCCAGCAGCTCCTCCGGGGGAATGGGGACAGATACGCAGTATTTT. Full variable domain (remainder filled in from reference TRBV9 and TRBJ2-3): DSGVTQTPKHLITATGQRVTLRCSPRSGDLSVYWYQQSLDQGLQFLIQYYNGEERAKGNILERFSAQQFPDLHSELNLSSLELGDSALYFCASSSSGGMGTDTQYFGPGTRLTVL.

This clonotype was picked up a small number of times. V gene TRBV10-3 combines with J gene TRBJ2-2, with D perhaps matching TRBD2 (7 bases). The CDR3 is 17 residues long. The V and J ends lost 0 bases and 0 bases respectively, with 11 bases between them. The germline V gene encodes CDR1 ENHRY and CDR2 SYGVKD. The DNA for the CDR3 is TGTGCCATCAGTGAGTCGGCGGGGGCCGCGAACACCGGGGAGCTGTTTTTT. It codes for CAISESAGAANTGELFF.

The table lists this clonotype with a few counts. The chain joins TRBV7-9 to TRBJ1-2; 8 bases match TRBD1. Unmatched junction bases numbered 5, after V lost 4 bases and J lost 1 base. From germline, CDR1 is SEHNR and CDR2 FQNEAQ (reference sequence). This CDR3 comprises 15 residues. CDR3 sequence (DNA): TGTGCCAGCAGCTGGACAGGGCCTTTTAACTATGGCTACACCTTC. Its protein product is CASSWTGPFNYGYTF.

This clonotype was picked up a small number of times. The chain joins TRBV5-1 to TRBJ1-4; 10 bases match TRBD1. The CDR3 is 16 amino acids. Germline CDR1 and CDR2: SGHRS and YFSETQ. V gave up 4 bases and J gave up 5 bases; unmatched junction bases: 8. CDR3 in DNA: TGCGCCAGCAGCATAAACGGACAGGGGGGAAATGAAAAACTGTTTTTT. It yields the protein CASSINGQGGNEKLFF.